This paragraph covers one T cell receptor beta chain sequence. Its antigen is still unknown. Semi-nested PCR with Nested Universal Primer A followed constant-region reverse priming of full-length variable regions. Each CDR3 protein is one row after TCRdb ran MiXCR on the 5' RACE reads. In the table there are 50,000 to 60,000 distinct CDR3 sequences, 20% to 25% of which are singletons. General study points: Tumor Treg TCRs overlapped most with tumor naive CD4+ cells. Tumor memory CD4+ T cell TCR gene usage clustered with blood and lymph node memory CD4+ cells and lymph node naive CD4+ cells.

Tregs were sorted as CD4+CD25+CD127-/low cells. CDR1 and CDR2 from the germline V gene are LGHNA and YNFKEQ. The J segment lost 7 bases and the V segment lost 1 base, leaving 15 bases of the junction unmatched. The CDR3 has 18 amino acids. The chain recombines TRBV4-2 with TRBJ1-1, with TRBD1 identical over 10 bases. The TCR comes from a female donor with breast cancer. The sequenced sample was tumor-infiltrating Tregs sorted from the breast tumor. CDR3 nucleotide sequence: TGTGCCAGCAGCCAAGTACCGGGACAGGGGACCCGAACTGATGAAGCTTTCTTT. This encodes CASSQVPGQGTRTDEAFF.